This passage covers 7 T cell receptor beta chains from one sample sequenced in a study of shared clonotypes between healthy human individuals. TCRdb's copy holds only in-frame clones and misses some; the assay was immunoSEQ multiplex PCR. Of some 660,000 clones in the sample, around 73% are singletons; the top ten hold around 2%. The sequencing sample was made of memory CD4+ T cells sorted from blood. The sample's subset: CD45RA-negative fraction. The receptors originated from a woman aged 25 to 39 in good health.

The rearrangement uses TRBV5-1 and TRBJ2-4, with D maybe TRBD2 (5 bases). The V gene's germline CDR1 is SGHRS and CDR2 YFSETQ. The ends were cut back, 4 bases at V and 1 base at J, with 15 bases in the middle. The CDR3 is 16 amino acids. CDR3 sequence reads: CASSPSGIVAKNIQYF. The CDR3 DNA reads as TGCGCCAGCAGCCCTTCCGGGATTGTGGCCAAAAACATTCAGTACTTC.

The rearrangement uses TRBV6-4 and TRBJ1-2; no firm D call. The germline V and J ends were trimmed by 3 bases and 8 bases, with 13 bases remaining between them. The germline CDR1 and CDR2 sequences are MRHNA and SNTAGT. This CDR3 spans 13 amino acids. CDR3 sequence: CASSETLGGGYTF. DNA of the CDR3: TGTGCCAGCAGTGAAACCTTGGGAGGGGGCTACACCTTC.

The CDR3 protein is CASSYGPRNYEQYF. In DNA, the CDR3 is TGTGCCAGCAGCTACGGACCAAGGAACTACGAGCAGTACTTC. The chain has TRBV7-2 and TRBJ2-7; D gene unclear. The CDR3 length is 14 residues. Germline V CDR1 and CDR2: SGHTA, FQGNSA. V was shortened by 4 bases and J by 3 bases, with 13 bases between the two germline ends.

This chain links TRBV7-9 with TRBJ2-1; D ambiguous. Germline V lookup: CDR1 SEHNR, CDR2 FQNEAQ (reference sequence). There are 15 residues in the CDR3. V gave up 5 bases and J gave up 6 bases, with 17 bases separating them. The CDR3 nucleotides are TGTGCCAGCAGCGCGGATTGGGCGGCTGCCAATGAGCAGTTCTTC. Its protein product is CASSADWAAANEQFF. The entire variable domain, with the rest obtained from reference TRBV7-9 and TRBJ2-1, is as follows: DTGVSQNPRHKITKRGQNVTFRCDPISEHNRLYWYRQTLGQGPEFLTYFQNEAQLEKSRLLSDRFSAERPKGSFSTLEIQRTEQGDSAMYLCASSADWAAANEQFFGPGTRLTVL.

The chain carries TRBV5-4 and TRBJ2-7; the D is unclear. The CDR3 is 15 amino acids. Trimming removed 0 bases from V and 4 bases from J, with 14 bases in between. Germline CDR1 reads SGHNT; CDR2 reads YYREEE (reference sequence). The CDR3 DNA follows: TGTGCCAGCAGCTTGGGGACGGGTGCGATATACGAGCAGTACTTC. This sequence encodes CASSLGTGAIYEQYF.

The chain couples TRBV11-3 to TRBJ2-1, with 8 positions matching TRBD1. In germline, CDR1 is SGHNT, CDR2 YENEEA. The CDR3 loop spans 14 amino acids. Trimming at V came to 0 bases and at J to 9 bases, leaving 4 bases not matched to a gene. Here the CDR3 reads CASSLETGDAEQFF. The CDR3 nucleotides are TGTGCCAGCAGCTTAGAGACAGGGGATGCTGAGCAGTTCTTC.

The sample holds a few counts of this clone. The chain employs TRBV28 and TRBJ1-2; 8 nucleotides align to TRBD1. The CDR3 consists of 13 residues. Germline trimming cut 8 bases from V and 7 bases from J; bases unmatched to any gene: 9. Looked up from germline, CDR1 is MDHEN and CDR2 is SYDVKM. For the CDR3, the DNA is TGTGCCAGCCAAAATGTACAGGGGGGTGGCTACACCTTC. This encodes CASQNVQGGGYTF.